This TCR beta chain was found in a study of T cells in women clearing cervical HPV infection. Across the study: Blood came at first lesion visit for cases, post-clearance for controls. For cases, blood was sampled a median 149 days after lesion detection, interquartile range about 90 to 200 days.

Whole-study results and caveats: A classifier using richness and V gene abundances reached an AUC of more than 0.8. TRBV6-7 abundance was lower in cases than controls (roughly 0.11% versus 0.16%).

Repertoires were generated with immunoSEQ multiplex PCR, while TCRdb's copy carries only in-frame clones and drops some. The repertoire shows approximately 15,000 clones; the top ten hold under 25%. Concerning this clone: Its target is unknown. The read ends 3 residues early relative to the CDR3; the germline J gene fills the gap.

CDR1 and CDR2 from the germline V gene are MNHNS and SASEGT. The CDR3 length is 16 residues. The V gene end was trimmed by 2 bases and the J gene end by 3 bases; junction bases not matched to a gene: 10. Source material: blood buffy coat. The chain joins TRBV6-1 to TRBJ2-7, with 7 bases aligning to TRBD2. The receptor was isolated from a woman between 18 and 70 years old with a cervical HPV16 infection that either progressed to CIN3+ or cleared (not recorded which). CDR3 residues: CASSEQAASGYYEQYF. The sequenced CDR3 bases are TGTGCCAGCAGTGAACAGGCGGCTAGCGGCTACTACGAG.